The TCR beta chain under discussion was sequenced for a study of blood T cell repertoires in COVID-19. Study information: The United States, Italy and Spain provided the acute and convalescent COVID-19 samples. Nucleic acid was either cDNA or gDNA, and it came from T cells, B-cell-depleted T cells, or PBMCs.

This CDR3 region has 15 residues. Germline loops: CDR1 SGDLS, CDR2 YYNGEE. V was pared by 3 bases and J by 3 bases, with 8 bases of the junction left unmatched. Authors' methods: From reference gene primer amplification, estimates of nucleated cell counts were derived. Produced via immunoSEQ multiplex PCR; TCRdb's table is partial and in-frame only. V, J and clone size were drawn from that table, and D and trimming were deduced from the DNA. The table lists approximately 46,000 clones, about nine tenths of them singletons, with more than 15% in the top ten. Sample: peripheral blood. The TCR originated in a man aged 55 to 70 with active or convalescent COVID-19. The rearrangement joins TRBV9 to TRBJ1-2; TRBD1 matches 7 bases. CDR3 DNA sequence: TGTGCCAGCAGCGCCCGACAGGGTGTGGACTATGGCTACACCTTC. Protein sequence: CASSARQGVDYGYTF.